A selection of T cell receptor beta chains follows, all from one sample in a study of T cells in Graves' hyperthyroidism and ophthalmopathy. TCRdb independently ran MiXCR on the multiplex PCR reads; one entry per CDR3 protein. This table has hundreds of thousands of distinct CDR3 sequences, around 14% appearing once. The sequencing sample was made of blood. Receptors originate from a woman aged 25 to 39 with Graves' hyperthyroidism that later progressed to Graves' ophthalmopathy. Each CDR3 is given with its conserved first and last residue. D genes are given only for firm matches. Expanded clones get a size class; other rows say once, few or many, or leave the size out.

clone size | J gene | CDR3 length | V gene | D gene | CDR3 protein | CDR3 DNA
few | TRBJ1-2 | 14 | TRBV9 | TRBD1 | CASSGPTGNYGYTF | TGTGCCAGCAGCGGACCGACAGGGAACTATGGCTACACCTTC
many | TRBJ1-1 | 14 | TRBV12-5 | . | CASGPPGQRVAAFF | TGTGCTAGTGGTCCGCCCGGACAGCGGGTTGCAGCTTTCTTT
many | TRBJ2-7 | 13 | TRBV20-1 | TRBD2 | CSAKTSRDYEQYF | TGCAGTGCTAAGACTAGCCGGGACTACGAGCAGTACTTC
few | TRBJ2-3 | 15 | TRBV5-1 | . | CASSLWAAGTDTQYF | TGCGCCAGCAGCTTGTGGGCGGCGGGCACAGATACGCAGTATTTT
many | TRBJ2-5 | 15 | TRBV9 | TRBD1 | CASSPWTGHQETQYF | TGTGCCAGCAGCCCCTGGACAGGCCACCAAGAGACCCAGTACTTC
. | TRBJ2-3 | 15 | TRBV12-5 | TRBD1 | CASGLTGQGTDTQYF | TGTGCTAGTGGTTTAACGGGACAGGGTACAGATACGCAGTATTTT
many | TRBJ2-7 | 15 | TRBV13 | TRBD1 | CASSSGTGGNYEQYF | TGTGCCAGCAGCTCAGGGACAGGGGGCAACTACGAGCAGTACTTC
many | TRBJ2-3 | 18 | TRBV12-5 | . | CASGLDNWYPPGQDTQYF | TGTGCTAGTGGTTTGGACAATTGGTACCCTCCGGGCCAAGATACGCAGTATTTT
many | TRBJ2-1 | 12 | TRBV7-6 | TRBD2 | CASSSTSGGEFF | TGTGCCAGCAGCTCGACTAGCGGGGGTGAGTTCTTC
many | TRBJ1-2 | 13 | TRBV28 | . | CASSPGQISGYTF | TGTGCCAGCAGTCCCGGACAGATCTCTGGCTACACCTTC
few | TRBJ1-2 | 14 | TRBV19 | . | CATGGGGRDYGYTF | TGTGCCACCGGGGGGGGGGGGCGCGACTATGGCTACACCTTC
many | TRBJ2-7 | 14 | TRBV20-1 | TRBD1 | CSASSGQGVNEQYF | TGCAGTGCTAGTTCGGGACAGGGGGTCAACGAGCAGTACTTC
many | TRBJ2-3 | 17 | TRBV24-1 | TRBD1 | CATSDPPGQGARDTQYF | TGTGCCACCAGTGATCCACCGGGACAGGGGGCGAGAGATACGCAGTATTTT
. | TRBJ2-3 | 15 | TRBV10-3 | . | CAISESGKSTDTQYF | TGTGCCATCAGTGAGTCTGGCAAGAGCACAGATACGCAGTATTTT
. | TRBJ2-1 | 14 | TRBV6-2/TRBV6-3 | TRBD2 | CTSIRTSSYNEQFF | TGTACCAGCATTAGGACTAGCTCCTACAATGAGCAGTTCTTC
. | TRBJ2-7 | 16 | TRBV20-1 | TRBD2 | CSAGGELSGRAYEQYF | TGCAGTGCTGGGGGGGAACTTAGCGGGAGGGCCTACGAGCAGTACTTC
many | TRBJ2-1 | 15 | TRBV11-2 | . | CARTPPGRTYNEQFF | TGTGCCAGAACCCCTCCGGGACGTACCTACAATGAGCAGTTCTTC
many | TRBJ2-1 | 15 | TRBV11-1 | TRBD1 | CASRGQPFSYNEQFF | TGTGCCAGCAGGGGACAGCCTTTCTCCTACAATGAGCAGTTCTTC
. | TRBJ2-3 | 17 | TRBV15 | . | CATSRDRSSPEADTQYF | TGTGCCACCAGCAGAGATCGGTCTAGCCCAGAGGCAGATACGCAGTATTTT
many | TRBJ1-2 | 13 | TRBV2 | . | CASSDIQFYGYTF | TGTGCCAGCAGTGACATACAGTTCTATGGCTACACCTTC
. | TRBJ2-7 | 14 | TRBV7-9 | . | CASSRQTVAYEQYF | TGTGCCAGCAGCCGACAGACAGTAGCCTACGAGCAGTACTTC
many | TRBJ1-2 | 14 | TRBV2 | . | CASSESGQIYGYTF | TGTGCCAGCAGTGAAAGCGGGCAGATCTATGGCTACACCTTC
many | TRBJ2-2 | 16 | TRBV5-6 | . | CASSLPRDSFSGELFF | TGTGCCAGCAGCTTGCCCCGGGACTCCTTCTCCGGGGAGCTGTTTTTT
few | TRBJ2-7 | 13 | TRBV19 | . | CASSSTQPPSQYF | TGTGCCAGTAGTTCCACCCAGCCGCCATCGCAGTACTTC
few | TRBJ1-5 | 13 | TRBV5-1 | . | CASADSYNQPQHF | TGCGCCAGCGCGGACAGCTATAATCAGCCCCAGCATTTT
many | TRBJ1-1 | 13 | TRBV6-1 | . | CASSNSLNTEAFF | TGTGCCAGCAGTAATTCCTTGAACACTGAAGCTTTCTTT
many | TRBJ1-1 | 15 | TRBV20-1 | . | CSARDPGGGDTEAFF | TGCAGTGCCCGAGATCCGGGGGGAGGGGACACTGAAGCTTTCTTT
. | TRBJ1-1 | 14 | TRBV6-2/TRBV6-3 | TRBD1 | CASTQTGGITEAFF | TGTGCCAGTACCCAGACAGGGGGTATCACTGAAGCTTTCTTT
many | TRBJ2-7 | 23 | TRBV25-1 | TRBD1 | CASSGTGHPNARERALSSYEQYF | TGTGCCAGCTCCGGGACAGGGCACCCAAATGCGCGGGAGAGAGCCCTGAGCTCCTACGAGCAGTACTTC
few | TRBJ2-3 | 16 | TRBV5-1 | TRBD1 | CASSLGTGDYTDTQYF | TGCGCCAGCAGCCTTGGGACAGGGGACTACACAGATACGCAGTATTTT
many | TRBJ2-7 | 13 | TRBV6-1 | . | CASTSLRGDKQYF | TGTGCCAGCACTTCATTAAGGGGTGATAAGCAGTACTTC
many | TRBJ2-7 | 12 | TRBV27 | . | CATRQADYEQYF | TGTGCCACCAGGCAGGCGGACTACGAGCAGTACTTC
many | TRBJ1-1 | 14 | TRBV27 | . | CASSLGDVRTEAFF | TGTGCCAGCAGTTTGGGAGACGTTAGGACTGAAGCTTTCTTT
many | TRBJ1-3 | 14 | TRBV2 | . | CASSPGVPGNTIYF | TGTGCCAGCAGTCCAGGGGTCCCTGGAAACACCATATATTTT
. | TRBJ1-6 | 16 | TRBV6-1 | . | CASSPPGNPDNSPLHF | TGTGCCAGCAGTCCTCCAGGGAATCCAGATAATTCACCCCTCCACTTT
few | TRBJ2-7 | 13 | TRBV6-1 | TRBD1 | CASFNQGDYEQYF | TGTGCCAGCTTTAACCAGGGGGATTACGAGCAGTACTTC
. | TRBJ2-1 | 15 | TRBV4-2 | . | CASSQEYFSYNEQFF | TGTGCCAGCAGCCAAGAGTACTTTTCCTACAATGAGCAGTTCTTC
many | TRBJ1-1 | 13 | TRBV3-1 | . | CASSNEGRTEAFF | TGTGCCAGCAGCAATGAAGGCCGTACTGAAGCTTTCTTT
many | TRBJ2-1 | 14 | TRBV3-1 | . | CASSQGVRNNEQFF | TGTGCCAGCAGCCAGGGGGTTCGGAACAATGAGCAGTTCTTC
many | TRBJ2-4 | 17 | TRBV25-1 | . | CASSDSIDVTAKNIQYF | TGTGCCAGCAGTGATAGTATAGATGTTACAGCCAAAAACATTCAGTACTTC
many | TRBJ2-1 | 17 | TRBV24-1 | . | CATSDFSGSKGLGEQFF | TGTGCCACCAGTGATTTTAGTGGGTCCAAAGGGCTGGGTGAGCAGTTCTTC
. | TRBJ1-2 | 12 | TRBV9 | . | CASSGILDRLTF | TGTGCCAGCAGCGGTATACTGGACCGCCTAACCTTC
many | TRBJ2-3 | 14 | TRBV20-1 | TRBD2 | CSAHWQRGPDTQYF | TGCAGTGCTCATTGGCAGCGGGGGCCAGATACGCAGTATTTT